This TCR beta chain emerged from a study of blood T cells in healthy people across ages (dated by TCRdb to between 2015 and 2017). Background for the entire study: In model experiments, template switching captured about one uniquely barcoded TCR beta cDNA molecule for every two T cells. To track age-related changes in TCR beta repertoire diversity, the study relied on deep sequencing normalized with unique cDNA molecular identifiers. The donors were split into four age groups: young (average 16 years), middle-aged (39), aged (more than 60) and long-lived (about 74). Donors of different ages were randomly distributed across sequencing lanes to avoid experimental bias. Two additional independent replicas of 1 million unique cDNA reads from the same blood draw were analyzed for two donors (one aged 18 to 30 and one aged 80 or older).

Results the study describes overall, beyond this receptor: Because donor CMV infection status was unknown, age-related changes in expanded clonotypes were potentially confounded. Observed TCR beta diversity per million T cells fell roughly linearly with age, and a significant reduction was already apparent by age roughly 40. Estimates of total diversity based on one million sequenced T cells were considered lower bounds and underestimates. Compared with the aged group, the long-lived group had more naive CD4+ T cells, fewer expanded clones and increased TCR diversity, a pattern suggesting age selection. Observed TCR beta diversity correlated strongly with the percentage of naive T cells measured by flow cytometry. Since profiling was done on bulk unsorted PBMCs, naive and antigen-experienced compartments could not be conclusively compared.

V is shortened by 0 bases, J by 0 bases, and the region joining them spans 9 bases. Via the germline V gene, CDR1 is MGHRA and CDR2 YSYEKL. The CDR3, from cysteine to phenylalanine, totals 17 residues. Only the CDR3 portion is preserved as DNA: 51 bases, with reading frame beginning at the first base. About this clonotype: What this receptor recognizes is not known. The record has no base qualities; no much larger clone is one base away.

The donors were 40 or so Caucasian individuals from Russia, aged roughly 6 to 100 years, who were systemically healthy. Each donor gave ten milliliters of peripheral blood, collected into EDTA-treated Vacutainer tubes. Ficoll-Paque density-gradient centrifugation was used to isolate PBMCs, with at least 7 million obtained per sample. Total RNA, at least 6 micrograms per sample, was extracted from PBMCs with Trizol reagent. The percentages of naive CD45RAhigh/CD27high T cells were determined by flow cytometry on a PBMC aliquot from every donor. Library generation was performed with 5' RACE. Sequencing was performed on an Illumina HiSeq 2500. The second PCR ran for about 6 to 11 cycles and used a J-beta primer mix along with a sample-barcoded 5' primer. Each TCR beta cDNA molecule received a unique molecular identifier from a template-switch 5' adaptor carrying 12 random nucleotides. Each sample yielded at least 2.5 million CDR3-containing paired-end reads. First-strand cDNA synthesis was performed from all RNA using the Mint cDNA synthesis kit, with priming by a TRBC-specific oligonucleotide. Following uracil-DNA glycosylase treatment, all cDNA underwent a first 18-cycle PCR with the universal primers M1SS and BC2_uni_R. As for how the authors treated the data: For normalization, 1 million high-quality reads were randomly selected from each sample, with every read carrying a distinct molecular identifier. Reads with shared molecular identifiers were discarded instead of being binned into consensus sequences. MiTCR, set to a Q25 quality threshold and the strictest error-elimination algorithm, was used for CDR3 identification, clonotype clustering and error correction. A nonparametric unseen species model with Euler transformation was used to estimate a lower bound on total TCR beta diversity. TCRdb took the public reads, trimmed them with fastp at Q25, ran MiXCR for clone calling and kept in-frame beta chains. Records with the same CDR3 protein are collapsed into one entry carrying the most frequent genes and DNA. What appears here as the V and J calls and clone size reflects TCRdb's work, not the paper's. This sample gives roughly 1,300,000 distinct CDR3 sequences in total; approximately 60% of them show up just once. The leading ten clones occupy 6.5% to 8.5% of the sample.

The sample taken for sequencing was blood. This receptor was obtained from a man between 18 and 29 years old in good health. The chain joins TRBV4-1 to TRBJ1-6; TRBD1 might be the D gene, on 5 matching bases. The sequence in DNA is TGCGCCAGCAGCCAAGAGGGGGGACCCTCCTATAATTCACCCCTCCACTTT. This gives the protein CASSQEGGPSYNSPLHF.